One sample yielded the 4 T cell receptor beta chains listed below, sequenced in a study of blood T cell repertoires in COVID-19. Here immunoSEQ multiplex PCR was the method, and the copy in TCRdb shows in-frame clones only, minus some. Here the sample spans 200,000 to 250,000 clones, roughly 84% being singletons. Sequenced: peripheral blood. The receptors derive from a human donor in a cohort sampled during active COVID-19.

V is TRBV7-8 and J is TRBJ1-3; D is uncertain. This CDR3 is 15 amino acids long. Trimming shortened V by 1 base and J by 0 bases, and 7 bases separated the two germline ends. Germline CDR1 SGHVS, CDR2 FQNEAQ. The CDR3 is CASSLGHTSGNTIYF. In nucleotides, the CDR3 is TGTGCCAGCAGCTTAGGCCACACCTCTGGAAACACCATATATTTT.

This chain joins TRBV24-1 and TRBJ2-1; tentative D call: TRBD2 (6 bases). V shed 3 bases and J shed 8 bases, with 13 bases lying between them. Germline values: CDR1 KGHDR, CDR2 SFDVKD. This CDR3 region has 14 residues. The DNA of the CDR3 is TGTGCCACCAGTGATAGGAGGGTAATCGATGAGCAGTTCTTC. It codes for CATSDRRVIDEQFF.

This clone was observed a handful of times. This sequence joins TRBV27 and TRBJ2-1; TRBD1 might be the D (7 bases). V shed 7 bases and J shed 8 bases, with 15 bases lying between them. This CDR3 comprises 13 residues. CDR1 is MNHEY and CDR2 is SMNVEV in the germline V gene (reference sequence). The CDR3 region is CASTTSQGDEQFF. CDR3 sequence (DNA): TGTGCCAGCACTACTAGCCAGGGGGATGAGCAGTTCTTC.

The rearrangement joins TRBV4-1 to TRBJ2-5; TRBD1 might be the D (6 bases). Trimming cost V 0 bases and J 6 bases, with 14 bases left between them. The CDR3 covers 15 residues. Germline V gives CDR1 MGHRA, CDR2 YSYEKL. Here the CDR3 DNA reads TGCGCCAGCAGCCAAGAATGGCGACAGGAGAAGACCCAGTACTTC. Its protein is CASSQEWRQEKTQYF.